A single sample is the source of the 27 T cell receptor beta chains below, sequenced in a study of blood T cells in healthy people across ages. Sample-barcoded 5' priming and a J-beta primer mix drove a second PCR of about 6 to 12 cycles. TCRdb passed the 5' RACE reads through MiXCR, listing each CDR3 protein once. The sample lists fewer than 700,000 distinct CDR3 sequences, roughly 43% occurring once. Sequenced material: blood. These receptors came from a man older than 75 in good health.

The CDR3 DNA reads TGCGCCAGCAGCTTGTACGGCGACACAAACACCGGGGAGCTGTTTTTT. Translating gives CASSLYGDTNTGELFF. The chain couples TRBV5-1 to TRBJ2-2; D gene uncertain. This CDR3 region has 16 residues. V lost 1 base and J 2 bases, leaving 12 bases between the germline ends. Looked up from germline, CDR1 is SGHRS and CDR2 is YFSETQ. The full variable domain, in which reference TRBV5-1 and TRBJ2-2 provide the parts outside the CDR3, is KAGVTQTPRYLIKTRGQQVTLSCSPISGHRSVSWYQQTPGQGLQFLFEYFSETQRNKGNFPGRFSGRQFSNSRSEMNVSTLELGDSALYLCASSLYGDTNTGELFFGEGSRLTVL.

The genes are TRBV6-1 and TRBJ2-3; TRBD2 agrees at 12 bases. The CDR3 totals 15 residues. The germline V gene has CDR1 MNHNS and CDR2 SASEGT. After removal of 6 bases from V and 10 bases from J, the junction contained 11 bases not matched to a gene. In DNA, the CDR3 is TGTGCCAGCAGCGCCGGGACTAGCGGGTCCATTGCGCAGTATTTT. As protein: CASSAGTSGSIAQYF.

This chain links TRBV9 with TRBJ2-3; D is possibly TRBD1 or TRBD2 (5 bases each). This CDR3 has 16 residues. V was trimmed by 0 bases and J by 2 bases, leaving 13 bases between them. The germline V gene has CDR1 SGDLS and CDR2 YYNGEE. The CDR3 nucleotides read TGTGCCAGCAGCGTAGCTGGGGGACGGAACACAGATACGCAGTATTTT. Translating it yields CASSVAGGRNTDTQYF.

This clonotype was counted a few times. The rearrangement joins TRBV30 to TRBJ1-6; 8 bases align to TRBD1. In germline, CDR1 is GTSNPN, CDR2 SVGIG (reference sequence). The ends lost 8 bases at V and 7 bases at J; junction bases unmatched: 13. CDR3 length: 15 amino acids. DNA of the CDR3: TGTGCCCGCGACAGGGGAGCCCCAGGAAATTCACCCCTCCACTTT. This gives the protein CARDRGAPGNSPLHF. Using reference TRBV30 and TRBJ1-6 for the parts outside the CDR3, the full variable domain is SQTIHQWPATLVQPVGSPLSLECTVEGTSNPNLYWYRQAAGRGLQLLFYSVGIGQISSEVPQNLSASRPQDRQFILSSKKLLLSDSGFYLCARDRGAPGNSPLHFGNGTRLTVT.

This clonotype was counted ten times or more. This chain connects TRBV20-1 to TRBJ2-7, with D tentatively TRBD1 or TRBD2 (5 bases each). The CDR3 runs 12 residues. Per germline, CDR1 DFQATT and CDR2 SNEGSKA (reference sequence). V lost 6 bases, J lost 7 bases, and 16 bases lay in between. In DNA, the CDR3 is TGCAGTGCGACCGGGGCTCCGGTGGAGCAGTACTTC. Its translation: CSATGAPVEQYF.

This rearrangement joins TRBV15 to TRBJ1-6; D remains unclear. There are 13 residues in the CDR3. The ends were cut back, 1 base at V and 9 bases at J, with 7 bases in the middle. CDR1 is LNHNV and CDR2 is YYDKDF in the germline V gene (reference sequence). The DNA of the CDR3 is TGTGCCACCAGCAGAGGGGAGAGTTCACCCCTCCACTTT. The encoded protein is CATSRGESSPLHF.

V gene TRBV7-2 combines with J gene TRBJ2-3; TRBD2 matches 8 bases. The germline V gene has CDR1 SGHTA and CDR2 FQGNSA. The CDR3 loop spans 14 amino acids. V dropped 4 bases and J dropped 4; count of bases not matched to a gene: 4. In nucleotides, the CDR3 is TGTGCCAGCAGCTCCCGAGCGGGGGCAGATACGCAGTATTTT. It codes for CASSSRAGADTQYF.

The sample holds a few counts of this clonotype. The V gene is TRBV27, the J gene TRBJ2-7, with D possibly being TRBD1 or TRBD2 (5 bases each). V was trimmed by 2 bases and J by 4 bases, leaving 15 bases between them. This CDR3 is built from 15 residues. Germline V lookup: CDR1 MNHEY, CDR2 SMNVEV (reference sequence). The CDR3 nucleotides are TGTGCCAGCAGTTTACGGCCAGGGAGTATTTACGAGCAGTACTTC. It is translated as CASSLRPGSIYEQYF.

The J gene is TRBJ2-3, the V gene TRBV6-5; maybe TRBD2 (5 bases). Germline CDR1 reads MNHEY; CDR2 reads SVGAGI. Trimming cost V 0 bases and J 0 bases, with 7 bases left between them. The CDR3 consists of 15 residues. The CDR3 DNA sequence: TGTGCCAGCAGTTACTCCGGGGTTAGCACAGATACGCAGTATTTT. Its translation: CASSYSGVSTDTQYF.

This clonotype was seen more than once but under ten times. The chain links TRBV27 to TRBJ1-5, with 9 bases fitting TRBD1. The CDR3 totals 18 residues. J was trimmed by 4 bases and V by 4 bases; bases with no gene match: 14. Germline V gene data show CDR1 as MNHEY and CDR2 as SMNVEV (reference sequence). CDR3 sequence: CASSSRDRVGGPNQPQHF. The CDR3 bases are TGTGCCAGCAGTTCTAGGGACAGGGTCGGGGGGCCTAATCAGCCCCAGCATTTT.

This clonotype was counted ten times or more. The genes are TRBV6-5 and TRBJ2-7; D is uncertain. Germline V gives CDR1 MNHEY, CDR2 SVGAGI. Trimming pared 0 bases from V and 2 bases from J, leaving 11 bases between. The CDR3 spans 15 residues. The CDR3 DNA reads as TGTGCCAGCAGTTACTCGTTCGTCGGTACCTACGAGCAGTACTTC. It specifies CASSYSFVGTYEQYF.

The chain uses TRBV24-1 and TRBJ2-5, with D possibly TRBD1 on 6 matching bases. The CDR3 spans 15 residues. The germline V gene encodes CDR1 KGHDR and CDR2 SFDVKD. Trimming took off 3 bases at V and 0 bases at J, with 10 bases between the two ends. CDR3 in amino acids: CATSDTGTYQETQYF. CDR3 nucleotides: TGTGCCACCAGTGATACCGGGACATACCAAGAGACCCAGTACTTC.

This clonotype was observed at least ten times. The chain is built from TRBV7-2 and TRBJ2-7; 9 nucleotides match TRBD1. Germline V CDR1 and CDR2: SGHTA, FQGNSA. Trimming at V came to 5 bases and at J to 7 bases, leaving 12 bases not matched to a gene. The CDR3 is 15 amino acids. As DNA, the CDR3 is TGTGCCAGCAGCGGAAACAGGGGGCGTCTGGGAGAGCAGTACTTC. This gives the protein CASSGNRGRLGEQYF.

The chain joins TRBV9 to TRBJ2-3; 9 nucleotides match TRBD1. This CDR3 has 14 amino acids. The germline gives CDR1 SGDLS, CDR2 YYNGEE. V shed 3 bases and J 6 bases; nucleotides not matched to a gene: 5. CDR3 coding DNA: TGTGCCAGCAGCGGTCGACAGGGGGTGGATACGCAGTATTTT. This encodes CASSGRQGVDTQYF.

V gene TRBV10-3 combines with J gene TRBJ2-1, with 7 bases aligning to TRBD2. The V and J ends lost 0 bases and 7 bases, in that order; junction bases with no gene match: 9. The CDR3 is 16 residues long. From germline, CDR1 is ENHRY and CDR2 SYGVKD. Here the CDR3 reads CAISESFLAEYNEQFF. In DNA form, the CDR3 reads TGTGCCATCAGTGAGTCTTTTCTAGCGGAGTATAATGAGCAGTTCTTC.

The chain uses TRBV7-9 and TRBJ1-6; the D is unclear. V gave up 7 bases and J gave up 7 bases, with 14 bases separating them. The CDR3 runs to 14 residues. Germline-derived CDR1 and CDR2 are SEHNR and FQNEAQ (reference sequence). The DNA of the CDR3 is TGTGCCAGCACCCACGGACGGGAGAATTCACCCCTCCACTTT. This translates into CASTHGRENSPLHF. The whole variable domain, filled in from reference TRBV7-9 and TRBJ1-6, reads DTGVSQNPRHKITKRGQNVTFRCDPISEHNRLYWYRQTLGQGPEFLTYFQNEAQLEKSRLLSDRFSAERPKGSFSTLEIQRTEQGDSAMYLCASTHGRENSPLHFGNGTRLTVT.

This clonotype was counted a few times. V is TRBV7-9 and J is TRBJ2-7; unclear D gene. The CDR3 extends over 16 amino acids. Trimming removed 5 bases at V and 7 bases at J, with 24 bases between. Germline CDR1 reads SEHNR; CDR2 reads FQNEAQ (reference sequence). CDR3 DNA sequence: TGTGCCAGCAGCCCCCGGACCCCAAGACATGCCAATGAGCAGTACTTC. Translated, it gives CASSPRTPRHANEQYF.

CDR3 DNA: TGCAGTGCCACCGACAGGGCGAAAAATCAGCCCCAGCATTTT. It specifies CSATDRAKNQPQHF. V gene TRBV20-1 combines with J gene TRBJ1-5; 7 bases are shared with TRBD1. Trimming removed 6 bases from V and 4 bases from J; junction bases left unmatched: 9. Germline V lookup: CDR1 DFQATT, CDR2 SNEGSKA (reference sequence). CDR3 size: 14 residues.

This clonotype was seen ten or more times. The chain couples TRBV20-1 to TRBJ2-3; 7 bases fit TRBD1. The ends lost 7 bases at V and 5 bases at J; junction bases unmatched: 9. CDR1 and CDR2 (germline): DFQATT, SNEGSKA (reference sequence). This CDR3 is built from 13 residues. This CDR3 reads CSVGAGGEDTQYF. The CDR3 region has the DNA TGCAGTGTCGGGGCAGGGGGTGAAGATACGCAGTATTTT.

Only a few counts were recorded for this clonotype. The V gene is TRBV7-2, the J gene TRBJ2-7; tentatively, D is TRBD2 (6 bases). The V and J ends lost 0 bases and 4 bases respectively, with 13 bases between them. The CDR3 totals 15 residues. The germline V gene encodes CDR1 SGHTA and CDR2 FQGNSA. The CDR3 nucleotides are TGTGCCAGCAGCTTAGCGAGACATGGGGGGTACGAGCAGTACTTC. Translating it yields CASSLARHGGYEQYF.

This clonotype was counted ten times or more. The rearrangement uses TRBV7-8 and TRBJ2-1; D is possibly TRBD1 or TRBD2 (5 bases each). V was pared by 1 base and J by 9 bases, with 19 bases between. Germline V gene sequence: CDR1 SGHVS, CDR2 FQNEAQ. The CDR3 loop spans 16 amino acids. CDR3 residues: CASSLGSTGTVGEQFF. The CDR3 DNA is TGTGCCAGCAGCTTAGGTAGCACGGGGACGGTAGGTGAGCAGTTCTTC.

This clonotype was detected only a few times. DNA of the CDR3: TGCGCCAGCAGCGTCGGTGGGGGCGGGGATCAGCCCCAGCATTTT. Translating gives CASSVGGGGDQPQHF. The chain combines TRBV5-1 with TRBJ1-5, with D possibly matching TRBD1 (6 bases). Trimming stripped 4 bases from V and 5 bases from J, with 16 bases between. Germline V CDR1 and CDR2: SGHRS, YFSETQ. The CDR3 covers 15 residues.

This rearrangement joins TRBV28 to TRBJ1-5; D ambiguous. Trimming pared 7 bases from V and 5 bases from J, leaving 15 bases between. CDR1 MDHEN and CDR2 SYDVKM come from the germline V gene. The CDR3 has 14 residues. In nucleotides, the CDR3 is TGTGCCAGCAAGGGCCACAGTCAGGATCAGCCCCAGCATTTT. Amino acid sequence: CASKGHSQDQPQHF.

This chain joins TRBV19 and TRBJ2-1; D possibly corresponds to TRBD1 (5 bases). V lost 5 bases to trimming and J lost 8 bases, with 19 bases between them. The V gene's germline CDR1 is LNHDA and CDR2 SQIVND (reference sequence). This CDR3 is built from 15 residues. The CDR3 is CASSPDRALGDEQFF. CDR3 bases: TGTGCCAGTAGTCCTGACCGGGCCCTAGGGGATGAGCAGTTCTTC.

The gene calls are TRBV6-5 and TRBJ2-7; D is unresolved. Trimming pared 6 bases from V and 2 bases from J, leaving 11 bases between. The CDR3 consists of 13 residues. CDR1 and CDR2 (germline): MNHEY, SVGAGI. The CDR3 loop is CASRRLPAYEQYF. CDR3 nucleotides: TGTGCCAGCAGGAGACTCCCCGCCTACGAGCAGTACTTC.

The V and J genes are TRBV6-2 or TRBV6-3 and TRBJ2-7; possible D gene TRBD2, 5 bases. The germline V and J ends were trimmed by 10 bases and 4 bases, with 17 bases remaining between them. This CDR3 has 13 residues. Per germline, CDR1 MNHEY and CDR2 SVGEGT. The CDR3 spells CAIAWMSGYEQYF. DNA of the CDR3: TGTGCCATCGCGTGGATGTCGGGGTACGAGCAGTACTTC.

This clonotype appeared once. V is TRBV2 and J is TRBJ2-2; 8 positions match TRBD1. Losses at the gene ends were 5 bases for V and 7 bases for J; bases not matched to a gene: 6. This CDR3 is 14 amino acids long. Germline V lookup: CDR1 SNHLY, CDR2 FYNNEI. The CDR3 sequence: CASSMDRAVGELFF. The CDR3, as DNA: TGTGCCAGCAGTATGGACAGGGCGGTCGGGGAGCTGTTTTTT.